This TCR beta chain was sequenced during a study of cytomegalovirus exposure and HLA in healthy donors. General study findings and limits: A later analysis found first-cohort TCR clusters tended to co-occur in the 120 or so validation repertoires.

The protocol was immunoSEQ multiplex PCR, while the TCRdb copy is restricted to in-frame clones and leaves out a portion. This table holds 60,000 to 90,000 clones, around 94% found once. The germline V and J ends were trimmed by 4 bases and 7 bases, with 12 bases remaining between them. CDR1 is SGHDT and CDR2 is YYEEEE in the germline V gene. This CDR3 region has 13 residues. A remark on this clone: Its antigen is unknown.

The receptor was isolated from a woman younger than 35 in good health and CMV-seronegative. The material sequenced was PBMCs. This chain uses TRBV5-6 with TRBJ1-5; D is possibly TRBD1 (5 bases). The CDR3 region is CASSPGSEQPQHF. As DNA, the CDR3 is TGTGCCAGCAGCCCAGGGTCTGAGCAGCCCCAGCATTTT.